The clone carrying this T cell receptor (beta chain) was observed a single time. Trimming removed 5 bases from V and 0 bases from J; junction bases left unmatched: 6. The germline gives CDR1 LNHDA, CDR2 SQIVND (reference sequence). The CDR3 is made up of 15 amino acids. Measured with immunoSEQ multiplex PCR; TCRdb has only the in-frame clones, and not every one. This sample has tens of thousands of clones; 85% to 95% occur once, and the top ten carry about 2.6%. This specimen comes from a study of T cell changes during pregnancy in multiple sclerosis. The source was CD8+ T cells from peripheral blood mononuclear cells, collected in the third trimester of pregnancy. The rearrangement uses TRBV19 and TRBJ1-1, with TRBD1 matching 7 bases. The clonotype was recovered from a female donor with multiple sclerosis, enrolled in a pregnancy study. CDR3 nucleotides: TGTGCCAGTAGTTTAGGGGGCAGGGTGAACACTGAAGCTTTCTTT. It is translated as CASSLGGRVNTEAFF.